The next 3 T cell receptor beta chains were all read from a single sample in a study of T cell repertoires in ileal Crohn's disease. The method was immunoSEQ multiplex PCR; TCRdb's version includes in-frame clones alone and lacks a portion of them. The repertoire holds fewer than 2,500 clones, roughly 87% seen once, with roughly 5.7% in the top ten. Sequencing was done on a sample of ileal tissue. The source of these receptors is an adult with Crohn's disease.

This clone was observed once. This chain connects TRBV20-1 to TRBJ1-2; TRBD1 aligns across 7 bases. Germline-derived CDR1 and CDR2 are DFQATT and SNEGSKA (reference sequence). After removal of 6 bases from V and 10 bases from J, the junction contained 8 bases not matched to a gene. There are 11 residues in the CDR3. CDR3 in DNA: TGCAGTGCCAACCGGGACAGCTACTACACCTTC. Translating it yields CSANRDSYYTF.

This CDR3 is CASSVGQDNSPLHF. The DNA of the CDR3 is TGTGCCAGCAGCGTAGGACAGGATAATTCACCCCTCCACTTT. V gene TRBV9 combines with J gene TRBJ1-6, with D possibly TRBD1 on 6 matching bases. CDR3 length: 14 residues. The germline V gene encodes CDR1 SGDLS and CDR2 YYNGEE. V lost 0 bases and J 5 bases, leaving 6 bases between the germline ends.

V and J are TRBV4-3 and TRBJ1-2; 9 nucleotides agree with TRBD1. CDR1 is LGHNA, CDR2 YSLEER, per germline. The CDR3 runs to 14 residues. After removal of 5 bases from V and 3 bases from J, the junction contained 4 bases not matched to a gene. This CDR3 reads CASSSRTGDYGYTF. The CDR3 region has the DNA TGCGCCAGCAGCTCTCGGACAGGGGACTATGGCTACACCTTC.